This TCR beta chain emerged from a study of T-cell reconstitution after alpha-beta-depleted transplantation in children. This clonotype was counted many times. This CDR3 contains 14 residues. V lost 1 base, J lost 4 bases, and 8 bases lay in between. CDR1 is MNHNS and CDR2 is SASEGT in the germline V gene. It was with unique molecular identifiers that the TCRbeta library was prepared. Using its own MiXCR run on the PCR reads, TCRdb lists one record per CDR3 protein. The sample includes about 300,000 distinct CDR3 sequences, about 9.5% of them seen just once. The chain couples TRBV6-1 to TRBJ2-1, with unresolved D. This TCR derives from a boy under three years old with acute myeloid leukemia, due to receive a stem cell transplant. This material consisted of PBMCs, taken before TCRalphabeta/CD19-depleted stem cell transplant. In DNA, the CDR3 is TGTGCCAGCAGTGAAGAAGGCTTTTACAATGAGCAGTTCTTC. It codes for CASSEEGFYNEQFF.